Listed here are 9 T cell receptor beta chains from one sample, sequenced in a study of neurological immune-mediated disorders. Time point specified: longitudinal time-point 2. TCRdb re-analysed the 5' RACE reads in MiXCR, keeping a single row per CDR3 protein. In the table there are approximately 89,000 distinct CDR3 sequences, roughly 13% of which are singletons. Source material: PBMCs. All receptors come from a female donor with HTLV-1-associated myelopathy (HAM/TSP).

In its sample, this clonotype was seen many times. The CDR3 spells CASSLGLRDRTTYEQYF. The CDR3 DNA sequence: TGCGCCAGCAGCTTGGGTCTACGTGACAGGACTACCTACGAGCAGTACTTC. This chain connects TRBV5-1 to TRBJ2-7; D may match TRBD1 or TRBD2 (6 bases each). In germline, CDR1 is SGHRS, CDR2 YFSETQ. This CDR3 has 17 residues. The V end lost 0 bases, the J end lost 2 bases, and 18 bases lay between the germline ends.

Many counts were recorded for this clonotype. The chain couples TRBV12-3 or TRBV12-4 to TRBJ2-3; TRBD2 aligns across 13 bases. Trimming cost V 5 bases and J 2 bases; bases outside gene matches: 10. The CDR3 is 18 amino acids. The CDR3 protein is CASSLRRTSGRLTDTQYF. CDR3 nucleotide sequence: TGTGCCAGCAGTCTAAGGAGGACTAGCGGGAGACTCACAGATACGCAGTATTTT.

This clonotype was recorded at least ten times. The chain has TRBV29-1 and TRBJ2-1; D is ambiguous. The ends were cut back, 3 bases at V and 3 bases at J, with 15 bases in the middle. The CDR3 totals 15 residues. The V gene's germline CDR1 is SQVTM and CDR2 ANQGSEA. The CDR3 DNA sequence: TGCAGCGTTGACCCCCGGGCCGGCGGCTACAATGAGCAGTTCTTC. This encodes CSVDPRAGGYNEQFF.

This clonotype has at least ten counts. This chain uses TRBV12-3 or TRBV12-4 with TRBJ2-4, with 12 bases lining up with TRBD1. Trimming took 5 bases from V and 2 from J; bases not matched to a gene: 4. There are 16 residues in the CDR3. The CDR3 loop is CASSSRDRGPKNIQYF. Here the CDR3 DNA reads TGTGCCAGCAGTAGCCGGGACAGGGGGCCCAAAAACATTCAGTACTTC.

The V call is TRBV10-3, the J call TRBJ2-2; 9 bases agree with TRBD1. The CDR3 covers 15 residues. With V trimmed by 4 bases and J by 4 bases, 4 bases remained unmatched. Germline V gene sequence: CDR1 ENHRY, CDR2 SYGVKD. For the CDR3, the DNA is TGTGCCATCAGTGTGGGACAGGGCGTCACCGGGGAGCTGTTTTTT. Its translation is CAISVGQGVTGELFF.

This clonotype came up many times. This chain links TRBV10-3 with TRBJ2-5; D gene unclear. The CDR3 sequence is 14 residues long. Germline CDR1 ENHRY, CDR2 SYGVKD. DNA for the CDR3: TGTGCAGTTTCTAGAGGCAGCAACCAAGAGACCCAGTACTTC. It specifies CAVSRGSNQETQYF.

This clonotype has only a few counts. The genes are TRBV11-2 and TRBJ2-3, with D perhaps matching TRBD2 (7 bases). Germline V gene data show CDR1 as SGHAT and CDR2 as FQNNGV. V was trimmed by 4 bases and J by 2 bases, leaving 19 bases between them. This CDR3 has 17 residues. The CDR3 DNA reads TGTGCCAGCAGCTCCTTAATTAGGGGGGGGTCCACAGATACGCAGTATTTT. Translation: CASSSLIRGGSTDTQYF.

This clonotype was observed many times. The chain joins TRBV9 to TRBJ2-1; 10 bases agree with TRBD2. CDR3 length: 16 amino acids. In germline, CDR1 is SGDLS, CDR2 YYNGEE. After removal of 0 bases from V and 7 bases from J, the junction contained 7 bases not matched to a gene. The CDR3: CASSVVGLAEGNEQFF. The CDR3, as DNA: TGTGCCAGCAGCGTAGTCGGACTAGCGGAAGGGAATGAGCAGTTCTTC.

The rearrangement joins TRBV7-9 to TRBJ1-1; 7 bases match TRBD1. V was clipped by 11 bases and J by 8 bases; unmatched bases: 11. This CDR3 is built from 12 residues. CDR1 and CDR2 (germline): SEHNR, FQNEAQ (reference sequence). Here the CDR3 reads CAGGLGTEEAFF. DNA for the CDR3: TGTGCCGGCGGCCTTGGGACAGAGGAAGCTTTCTTT.